Following are 8 T cell receptor beta chains from one sample sequenced in a study of blood T cell repertoires in COVID-19. This table comes from immunoSEQ multiplex PCR, and its TCRdb copy is limited to in-frame clones, with some not included. The table shows 250,000 or so clones, with approximately 88% occurring only once. Sequenced sample: PBMCs or T cells enriched from blood (not recorded which). Every receptor here comes from a woman aged 35 to 49 with acute COVID-19.

This chain connects TRBV7-9 to TRBJ2-4; 8 positions match TRBD2. V was clipped by 4 bases and J by 6 bases; unmatched bases: 2. CDR3 length: 13 residues. CDR1 and CDR2 from the germline V gene are SEHNR and FQNEAQ (reference sequence). This chain's CDR3 is CASSSAGGNIQYF. The CDR3, as DNA: TGTGCCAGCAGCTCGGCGGGGGGAAACATTCAGTACTTC.

The chain recombines TRBV3-1 (or the pseudogene TRBV3-2) with TRBJ2-2; TRBD2 is a possible D gene (6 bases). The V end was cut by 5 bases, the J end by 3 bases, with 16 bases between. The CDR3 sequence is 16 residues long. CDR1 and CDR2 from the germline V gene are LGHDT and YNNKEL (reference sequence). The CDR3 loop is CASSYDGGKDTGELFF. The CDR3 DNA follows: TGTGCCAGCAGCTACGACGGCGGGAAGGACACCGGGGAGCTGTTTTTT.

DNA for the CDR3: TGCGCCAGCAGTATGGACAGGGCAGGCGACTATGGCTACACCTTC. Translated, it gives CASSMDRAGDYGYTF. This chain connects TRBV5-1 to TRBJ1-2, with 8 bases fitting TRBD1. The germline CDR1 and CDR2 sequences are SGHRS and YFSETQ. The CDR3 loop spans 15 amino acids. After removal of 5 bases from V and 3 bases from J, the junction contained 9 bases not matched to a gene. The full variable domain, completed using reference TRBV5-1 and TRBJ1-2, is KAGVTQTPRYLIKTRGQQVTLSCSPISGHRSVSWYQQTPGQGLQFLFEYFSETQRNKGNFPGRFSGRQFSNSRSEMNVSTLELGDSALYLCASSMDRAGDYGYTFGSGTRLTVV.

The chain carries TRBV18 and TRBJ1-1, with D possibly TRBD1 on 6 matching bases. The germline CDR1 and CDR2 sequences are KGHSH and LQKENI. The CDR3 extends over 14 amino acids. Trimming took off 2 bases at V and 1 base at J, with 8 bases between the two ends. CDR3 coding DNA: TGTGCCAGCTCACCAACAGGGTGGAACACTGAAGCTTTCTTT. Amino acids: CASSPTGWNTEAFF.

The genes are TRBV9 and TRBJ2-3, with a tentative D call TRBD1 (5 bases). V lost 0 bases and J lost 7, with 15 bases in between. Germline V gene data show CDR1 as SGDLS and CDR2 as YYNGEE. The CDR3 is made up of 15 amino acids. Here the CDR3 reads CASSVADQGSYTQYF. CDR3 sequence (DNA): TGTGCCAGCAGCGTAGCCGACCAGGGCTCCTATACGCAGTATTTT.

The V gene is TRBV9, the J gene TRBJ2-3; TRBD2 might be the D (5 bases). Trimming stripped 0 bases from V and 5 bases from J, with 13 bases between. Germline CDR1 and CDR2: SGDLS and YYNGEE. This CDR3 is built from 15 residues. The CDR3 DNA sequence: TGTGCCAGCAGCGTAGTGGGAACTCGGGGAGATACGCAGTATTTT. It translates to CASSVVGTRGDTQYF.

The V gene is TRBV5-6, the J gene TRBJ1-2, with D perhaps matching TRBD1 (6 bases). V lost 0 bases to trimming and J lost 8 bases, with 11 bases between them. CDR3 size: 13 residues. Germline CDR1 and CDR2: SGHDT and YYEEEE. CDR3 sequence reads: CASSLGRGGGYTF. In nucleotides, the CDR3 is TGTGCCAGCAGCTTGGGCAGGGGCGGCGGCTACACCTTC.

The chain joins TRBV20-1 to TRBJ1-1; 7 bases are a match to TRBD1. V gave up 3 bases and J gave up 1 base; unmatched junction bases: 5. The CDR3 sequence is 14 residues long. From germline, CDR1 is DFQATT and CDR2 SNEGSKA (reference sequence). The CDR3 coding sequence is TGCAGTGCTAGTAAGGGACAGTCGAACACTGAAGCTTTCTTT. Its protein product is CSASKGQSNTEAFF.